Presented here are 10 T cell receptor beta chains from one specimen sequenced in a study of immune heterogeneity within non-small cell lung tumors. Template input was genomic DNA from bulk tumor (around 630 ng per sample). Biopsy collection occurred during surgery, with several far-apart biopsies per primary tumor. The study cohort was described as untreated, and its members had newly diagnosed non-small cell lung cancer. They went on to have curative surgery. Using 32 V and 13 J primers, multiplex PCR amplified TCR beta CDR3. From the multiplex PCR reads, TCRdb called clonotypes with MiXCR, one entry per CDR3 protein. The table lists under 25,000 distinct CDR3 sequences, under 30% of them singletons. Material: lung tumor tissue. These receptors were taken from a man between 40 and 49 years old with non-small cell lung cancer.

In this sample, this clonotype is medium-sized. The genes are TRBV12-3 or TRBV12-4 and TRBJ1-5; D uncertain. Trimming removed 6 bases from V and 6 bases from J, with 15 bases in between. CDR3 size: 14 residues. DNA for the CDR3: TGTGCCAGCAGCTCGGGCCGAACCACTCAGCCCCAGCATTTT. Encoded protein: CASSSGRTTQPQHF.

The sample holds a few counts of this clonotype. The rearrangement links TRBV13 to TRBJ1-1; no definite D call. With 7 bases removed from V and 0 bases from J, the gap between germline ends came to 12 bases. The CDR3 runs 14 residues. The germline V gene encodes CDR1 PRHDT and CDR2 FYEKMQ (reference sequence). The DNA for the CDR3 is TGTGCCAGCACCTCAGTTTGGATGAACACTGAAGCTTTCTTT. It codes for CASTSVWMNTEAFF.

This clonotype was observed at least ten times. The chain uses TRBV4-1 and TRBJ2-7, with D possibly matching TRBD1 (5 bases). The germline V gene has CDR1 MGHRA and CDR2 YSYEKL. Trimming cost V 0 bases and J 2 bases, with 8 bases left between them. The CDR3 totals 14 residues. CDR3 bases: TGCGCCAGCAGCCAAGATCAGGGAACCTACGAGCAGTACTTC. As protein: CASSQDQGTYEQYF.

This clonotype was recorded a few times. The CDR3 nucleotides read TGTGCCAGCAGACCTTCCAGCTCCTACAATGAGCAGTTCTTC. This translates into CASRPSSSYNEQFF. The chain recombines TRBV6-4 with TRBJ2-1; no reliable D call. Trimming took 6 bases from V and 0 from J, leaving 9 bases between them. Germline V CDR1 and CDR2: MRHNA, SNTAGT. The CDR3 covers 14 residues.

This clonotype has more than one count but fewer than ten. The chain employs TRBV6-1 and TRBJ1-1; TRBD1 matches at 10 bases. This CDR3 comprises 16 residues. Germline V gene data show CDR1 as MNHNS and CDR2 as SASEGT. J gave up 0 bases and V 6 bases, and 7 bases lay outside the gene matches. The CDR3 reads CASSRGQGFMNTEAFF. In nucleotides, the CDR3 is TGTGCCAGCAGCCGGGGACAGGGGTTCATGAACACTGAAGCTTTCTTT.

This clonotype was counted a few times. The chain recombines TRBV6-1 with TRBJ2-1, with unresolved D. There are 14 residues in the CDR3. V dropped 5 bases and J dropped 7 bases, with 15 bases sitting between them. The germline V gene has CDR1 MNHNS and CDR2 SASEGT. CDR3 sequence: CASSFIGRENEQFF. Written as DNA, the CDR3 is TGTGCCAGCAGTTTTATCGGCCGCGAAAATGAGCAGTTCTTC.

The chain carries TRBV6-4 and TRBJ2-6, with D perhaps TRBD1 (6 bases). Germline CDR1 MRHNA, CDR2 SNTAGT. The CDR3 totals 16 residues. Deletions cut 0 bases from V and 4 bases from J, with 10 bases between. CDR3 sequence: CASSDSRRGGANVLTF. The CDR3 bases are TGTGCCAGCAGTGACTCTAGAAGGGGGGGGGCCAACGTCCTGACTTTC.

This clonotype was seen many times. The chain carries TRBV6-2 or TRBV6-3 and TRBJ2-7, with no clear D. This CDR3 has 16 amino acids. Germline assignment: CDR1 MNHEY and CDR2 SVGEGT. V was pared by 0 bases and J by 6 bases, with 18 bases between. The CDR3 here is CASSYSDGASPLEQYF. DNA of the CDR3: TGTGCCAGCAGTTACTCCGATGGTGCCAGCCCCCTCGAGCAGTACTTC.

Note on this clonotype: A much larger clone differs by one base, so this may be a read error. The chain recombines TRBV19 with TRBJ1-2; D call uncertain. This CDR3 has 12 amino acids. CDR1 and CDR2 (germline): LNHDA, SQIVND (reference sequence). CDR3 loop: CANSFGYYGYTF. DNA for the CDR3: TGTGCCAATAGTTTCGGATACTATGGCTACACCTTC.

This clonotype came up many times. The J gene is TRBJ2-7, the V gene TRBV6-1, with TRBD2 matching 11 bases. CDR3 size: 16 residues. Germline V CDR1 and CDR2: MNHNS, SASEGT. The junction had 6 bases not matched to a gene; V was cut back by 5 bases and J by 0 bases. This CDR3 reads CASSPLAGVSSYEQYF. CDR3 in DNA: TGTGCCAGCAGTCCACTAGCGGGAGTCAGCTCCTACGAGCAGTACTTC.